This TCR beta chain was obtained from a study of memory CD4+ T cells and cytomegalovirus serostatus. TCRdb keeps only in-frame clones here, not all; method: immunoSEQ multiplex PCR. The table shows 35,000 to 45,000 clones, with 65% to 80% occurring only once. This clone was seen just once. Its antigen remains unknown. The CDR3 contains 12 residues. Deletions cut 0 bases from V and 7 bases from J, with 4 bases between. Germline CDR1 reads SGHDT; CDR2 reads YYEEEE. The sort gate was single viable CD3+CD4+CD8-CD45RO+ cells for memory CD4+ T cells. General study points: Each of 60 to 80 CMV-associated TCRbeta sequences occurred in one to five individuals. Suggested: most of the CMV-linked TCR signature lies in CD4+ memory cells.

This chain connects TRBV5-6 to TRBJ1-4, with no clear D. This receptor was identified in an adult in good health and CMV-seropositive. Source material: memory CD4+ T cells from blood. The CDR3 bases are TGTGCCAGCAGCTTGGAAAGTGAAAAACTGTTTTTT. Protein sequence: CASSLESEKLFF.